This T cell receptor beta chain was documented in a study of blood T cell repertoires in COVID-19. Study summary: Specimens from acute and convalescent COVID-19 originated in the United States, Italy and Spain. PBMCs, B-cell-depleted T cells, or T cells provided the cDNA or gDNA that made up the material.

As processed by the authors: Reference gene primers were amplified, and this amplification served to estimate nucleated cell counts. The data were produced by immunoSEQ multiplex PCR, yet TCRdb's version contains in-frame clones alone and is incomplete. That table gives V, J and clone size, and the DNA gave D and trimming. The data contain about 80,000 clones, around 76% of them singletons. This clone was found a few times. Germline V gene lookup returns CDR1 SGHAT and CDR2 FQNNGV. The CDR3 sequence is 15 residues long. Trimming pared 5 bases from V and 0 bases from J, leaving 12 bases between. The rearrangement links TRBV11-2 to TRBJ2-3; D call uncertain. The source of this sequence is a human donor in a cohort sampled during active COVID-19. Sequenced input: peripheral blood. The CDR3 region is CASSPLRRSTDTQYF. The CDR3 DNA sequence: TGTGCCAGCAGCCCCCTCAGGCGTAGCACAGATACGCAGTATTTT.